This T cell receptor beta chain was profiled in a study of blood T cell repertoires in COVID-19. The assay was immunoSEQ multiplex PCR, and TCRdb's table has in-frame clones only and misses some. The data contain around 470,000 clones, about 91% of them singletons. The Seattle patients, enrolled during active infection, were followed longitudinally. The V and J ends lost 2 bases and 0 bases respectively, with 11 bases between them. This CDR3 comprises 15 residues. Germline CDR1 GTSNPN, CDR2 SVGIG (reference sequence). This clone was seen just once. The sample comprised peripheral blood. The receptor's source is a man younger than 30 with COVID-19, enrolled during active disease. The chain links TRBV30 to TRBJ2-1; a weak D match, TRBD2 (5 bases). CDR3 coding DNA: TGTGCCTGGAGTATACTAGGGTCCTCCTACAATGAGCAGTTCTTC. Its translation is CAWSILGSSYNEQFF.